This T cell receptor beta chain derives from a study of T cells after yellow fever vaccination. As TCR cDNA was made by 5'RACE template switching, a universal primer site and UMIs were added. TCRdb reprocessed the 5' RACE reads with MiXCR, giving one entry per CDR3 protein. The table includes some 340,000 distinct CDR3 sequences, about 4% detected once. This CDR3 has 16 residues. Germline-derived CDR1 and CDR2 are LGHNA and YSLEER. The V end lost 4 bases, the J end lost 1 base, and 16 bases lay between the germline ends. This clonotype was detected a few times. Antigen specificity is unknown. General study results and limits: Subsequent booster samples again held most clones from primary vaccination (under 98% CD4, 88% CD8). A secondary response was less intense yet reached its peak sooner, at day 5 versus 15. Overall, a small share of clonotypes was seen in both CD4 and CD8 compartments.

This specimen consisted of PBMCs, obtained 5 days after the yellow fever booster vaccination. The rearrangement links TRBV4-3 to TRBJ1-1, with D perhaps TRBD1 (5 bases). This sequence was found in a man between 18 and 35 years old who received the YFV17D yellow fever vaccine. CDR3 sequence reads: CASSPGDPTANTEAFF. Written as DNA, the CDR3 is TGCGCCAGCAGCCCCGGGGACCCCACTGCGAACACTGAAGCTTTCTTT.